This T cell receptor (beta chain) appears in the sequencing data of a study of OX40 agonist ivuxolimab in advanced cancers. Across the study: Among those enrolled, mean age was around 55 years (range 23 to 79) and 82.7% were male.

General observations from the study: More expanded clones were found, on average, in CD8+ than in CD4+ T cells. The study observed clonal expansion of CD4+ and CD8+ blood T cells by week 6 at 0.1 to 3.0 mg/kg.

Details on this clone: Its antigen is currently unknown.

Autoimmune disease history or systemic immunosuppression led to patient exclusion. V shed 5 bases and J shed 2 bases, with 10 bases lying between them. The CDR3 is 13 amino acids. Germline lookup yields CDR1 MNHEY and CDR2 SVGAGI. Assay: immunoSEQ multiplex PCR; the TCRdb copy retains only in-frame clones and omits some. The sample shows roughly 40,000 clones, around 84% of them seen only once. The V call is TRBV6-5, the J call TRBJ2-7, with D maybe TRBD2 (5 bases). Specimen: CD4+ or CD8+ T cells sorted from blood, collected in a trial of the OX40 agonist ivuxolimab. This clonotype was obtained from an adult with an advanced solid tumor such as melanoma, head and neck, liver or kidney cancer. Here the CDR3 reads CASSSGGPYEQYF. For the CDR3, the DNA is TGTGCCAGCAGTAGTGGAGGCCCCTACGAGCAGTACTTC.